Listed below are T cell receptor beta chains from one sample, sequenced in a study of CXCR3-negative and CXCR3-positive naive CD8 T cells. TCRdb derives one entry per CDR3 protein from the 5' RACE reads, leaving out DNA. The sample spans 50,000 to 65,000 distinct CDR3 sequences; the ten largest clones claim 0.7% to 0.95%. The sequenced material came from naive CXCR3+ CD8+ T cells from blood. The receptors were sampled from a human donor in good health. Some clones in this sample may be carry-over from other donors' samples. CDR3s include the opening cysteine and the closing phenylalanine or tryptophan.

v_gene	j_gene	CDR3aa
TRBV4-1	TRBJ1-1	CASSQVTGLVAFF
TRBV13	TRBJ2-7	CASSFEDVREQYF
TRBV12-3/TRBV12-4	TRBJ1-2	CASSLRGQNYGYTF
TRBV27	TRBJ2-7	CASSLGLESSYEQYF
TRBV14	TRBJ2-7	CASSQGHTVYEQYF
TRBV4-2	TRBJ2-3	CASSQESGGLYTDTQYF
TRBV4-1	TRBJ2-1	CASSQAPGQGVAEQFF
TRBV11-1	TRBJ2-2	CASSSTGGIDTGELFF
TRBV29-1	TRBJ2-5	CSVVLAGALQETQYF
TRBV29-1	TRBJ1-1	CSVVGGSMNTEAFF
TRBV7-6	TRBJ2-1	CASSVRRVQSYNEQFF
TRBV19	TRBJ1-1	CASSTYQNTEAFF
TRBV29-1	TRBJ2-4	CSVRTGEGENIQYF
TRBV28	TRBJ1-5	CASSLMTGGSNQPQHF
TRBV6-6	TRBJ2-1	CASSYGLAGYNEQFF
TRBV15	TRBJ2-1	CATTGASGHNEQFF
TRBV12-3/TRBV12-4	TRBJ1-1	CASSPLGTLMNTEAFF
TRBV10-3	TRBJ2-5	CAISDWGSSETQYF
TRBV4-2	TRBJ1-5	CASSQDRFGEPQHF
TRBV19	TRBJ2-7	CASSPGTGVGEQYF
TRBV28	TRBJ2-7	CASGETGYEQYF
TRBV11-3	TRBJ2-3	CASSSIHGGRGTDTQYF
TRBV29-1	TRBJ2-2	CSVLGPNTGELFF
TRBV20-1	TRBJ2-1	CSASRLDISYNEQFF
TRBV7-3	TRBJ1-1	CASSPVTGNTEAFF
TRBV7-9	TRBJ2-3	CASSHRDSYTDTQYF
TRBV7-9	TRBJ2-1	CASSFPDGGNEQFF
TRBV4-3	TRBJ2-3	CASSQDLVDTQYF
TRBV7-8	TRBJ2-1	CASSISGGPHNEQFF
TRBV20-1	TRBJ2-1	CSARDTDGYYNEQFF
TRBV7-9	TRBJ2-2	CASSSRTARAGELFF
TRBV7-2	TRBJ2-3	CASSLRTGGSTDTQYF
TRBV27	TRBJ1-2	CASRQQAFENYGYTF
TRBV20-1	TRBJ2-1	CSSRGRYNEQFF
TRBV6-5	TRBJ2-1	CASSELAGGNNEQFF
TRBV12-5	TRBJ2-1	CASAPIIGGAGNEQFF
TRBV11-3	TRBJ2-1	CASSSDYSNKSSYNEQFF
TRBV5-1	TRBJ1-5	CASSLEGQPQHF
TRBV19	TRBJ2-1	CASSGDRSSYNEQFF
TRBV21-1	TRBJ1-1	CASELPGTGALRRPEAFF